One sample yielded the 12 T cell receptor beta chains listed below, sequenced in a study of T cells after posttransplantation cyclophosphamide. Profiling relied on immunoSEQ multiplex PCR, and the TCRdb table lists in-frame clones only, not all of them. The sample holds about 7,200 clones, and no clone turns up only once. Busulfan-fludarabine conditioning, marrow transplant, and cyclophosphamide on days +3 and +4 were administered. The input for sequencing was PBMCs, taken after allogeneic stem cell transplant with posttransplant cyclophosphamide. The receptors here all came from a male patient aged 45-60 years who received an allogeneic stem cell transplant from an unrelated donor, was CMV-positive, and had acute GVHD only. Some of the T cells might come from the graft donor.

This clone was recorded at least ten times. The chain employs TRBV2 and TRBJ2-2, with D perhaps matching TRBD2 (6 bases). The V gene's germline CDR1 is SNHLY and CDR2 FYNNEI. This CDR3 has 13 amino acids. The CDR3 nucleotides read TGTGCTAGAAGCGGGCGGAACACCGGGGAGCTGTTTTTT. Translating gives CARSGRNTGELFF. The complete variable domain, with remaining parts taken from reference TRBV2 and TRBJ2-2, reads EPEVTQTPSHQVTQMGQEVILRCVPISNHLYFYWYRQILGQKVEFLVSFYNNEISEKSEIFDDQFSVERPDGSNFTLKIRSTKLEDSAMYFCARSGRNTGELFFGEGSRLTVL.

The table lists this clone with many counts. The J gene is TRBJ2-3, the V gene TRBV4-1; D is possibly TRBD2 (6 bases). This CDR3 is 16 amino acids long. V lost 2 bases to trimming and J lost 3 bases, with 15 bases between them. Germline lookup yields CDR1 MGHRA and CDR2 YSYEKL. The CDR3 sequence: CASSQSPGTWTDTQYF. The DNA of the CDR3 is TGCGCCAGCAGCCAATCGCCGGGGACTTGGACAGATACGCAGTATTTT.

The chain links TRBV7-2 to TRBJ2-1; 12 bases map to TRBD1. The junction had 12 bases not matched to a gene; V was cut back by 6 bases and J by 9 bases. The V gene's germline CDR1 is SGHTA and CDR2 FQGNSA. The CDR3 is 16 amino acids. The CDR3 nucleotides are TGTGCCAGCAGTTACAATGGGGGGACAGGGGGCTTTGAGCAGTTCTTC. Translation: CASSYNGGTGGFEQFF.

The table lists this clone with many counts. The J gene is TRBJ1-1, the V gene TRBV7-9; 11 bases match TRBD1. Trimming removed 5 bases from V and 11 bases from J; junction bases left unmatched: 7. The CDR3 totals 13 residues. The germline gives CDR1 SEHNR, CDR2 FQNEAQ (reference sequence). The CDR3 here is CASSTTDRGLAFF. For the CDR3, the DNA is TGTGCCAGCAGCACCACGGACAGGGGGCTGGCTTTCTTT. The full variable domain, completed using reference TRBV7-9 and TRBJ1-1, is DTGVSQNPRHKITKRGQNVTFRCDPISEHNRLYWYRQTLGQGPEFLTYFQNEAQLEKSRLLSDRFSAERPKGSFSTLEIQRTEQGDSAMYLCASSTTDRGLAFFGQGTRLTVV.

The chain carries TRBV19 and TRBJ2-6, with D hard to call. The germline gives CDR1 LNHDA, CDR2 SQIVND (reference sequence). Trimming cost V 6 bases and J 1 base, with 4 bases left between them. The CDR3 has 13 amino acids. Written as DNA, the CDR3 is TGTGCCAGTAGGAGATCTGGGGCCAACGTCCTGACTTTC. Residues: CASRRSGANVLTF.

This clone was recorded a few times. The chain is built from TRBV27 and TRBJ2-7, with a tentative D call TRBD1 (6 bases). CDR3 length: 14 residues. Deletions cut 4 bases from V and 4 bases from J, with 14 bases between. The germline gives CDR1 MNHEY, CDR2 SMNVEV (reference sequence). Written as DNA, the CDR3 is TGTGCCAGCAGTTCCTGGGACACCCCTTACGAGCAGTACTTC. It translates to CASSSWDTPYEQYF.

This clone was counted many times. This sequence joins TRBV6-1 and TRBJ1-2; unclear D gene. Germline-derived CDR1 and CDR2 are MNHNS and SASEGT. V lost 6 bases, J lost 4 bases, and 15 bases lay in between. The CDR3 covers 14 residues. The CDR3 loop reads CASRQIPKSYGYTF. CDR3 DNA sequence: TGTGCCAGCAGACAGATTCCTAAATCCTATGGCTACACCTTC.

This rearrangement joins TRBV28 to TRBJ2-7; possible D gene TRBD2, 5 bases. The ends were cut back, 5 bases at V and 6 bases at J, with 14 bases in the middle. This CDR3 comprises 13 residues. Germline V CDR1 and CDR2: MDHEN, SYDVKM. The CDR3 bases are TGTGCCAGCAGTGACCCGACTATGCGCGAGCAGTACTTC. Its protein is CASSDPTMREQYF.

At least ten counts were recorded for this clone. This rearrangement joins TRBV2 to TRBJ2-1; 14 bases are a match to TRBD2. With V trimmed by 6 bases and J by 12 bases, 7 bases remained unmatched. Germline assignment: CDR1 SNHLY and CDR2 FYNNEI. The CDR3 length is 14 residues. The CDR3 reads CASRDRLAGGRQFF. The CDR3 nucleotides read TGTGCCAGCAGGGACAGACTAGCGGGGGGGAGGCAGTTCTTC.

Only a few counts were recorded for this clone. The V and J genes are TRBV9 and TRBJ2-7; TRBD1 is a possible D gene (6 bases). The CDR3 covers 14 residues. CDR1 is SGDLS, CDR2 YYNGEE, per germline. Trimming took 5 bases from V and 2 from J, leaving 14 bases between them. CDR3 DNA sequence: TGTGCCAGCAGTCTGACAGGTCTCGCCTACGAGCAGTACTTC. This encodes CASSLTGLAYEQYF.

This rearrangement joins TRBV30 to TRBJ2-5; no clear D. The assigned J gene may be wrong: the sequence end matches TRBJ2-7 better. This CDR3 has 13 residues. The germline V gene encodes CDR1 GTSNPN and CDR2 SVGIG (reference sequence). For the CDR3, the DNA is TGTGCCTGGAGTGACGGTAGCTCCTACGAGCAGTACTTC. Its translation: CAWSDGSSYEQYF.

There are many counts of this clone. This chain connects TRBV5-1 to TRBJ1-1; D perhaps matches TRBD1 (5 bases). The CDR3 spans 15 residues. The V end was cut by 4 bases, the J end by 1 base, with 14 bases between. Looked up from germline, CDR1 is SGHRS and CDR2 is YFSETQ. The CDR3 sequence: CASSAETGTNTEAFF. The CDR3 coding sequence is TGCGCCAGCAGCGCGGAAACAGGAACGAACACTGAAGCTTTCTTT.